The clone carrying this T cell receptor beta chain was seen at least ten times. Its antigen is still unknown. TCRdb used MiXCR to reprocess the RT-PCR reads, holding one entry per CDR3 protein. The table includes around 570,000 distinct CDR3 sequences, approximately 7.1% detected once. The data were obtained in a study of response to subunit inactivated influenza vaccine. General observations from the study: Every seasonal influenza vaccination brings in few new T cells, the authors suggested.

CDR1 and CDR2 from the germline V gene are SQVTM and ANQGSEA. V shed 1 base and J 7 bases; nucleotides not matched to a gene: 9. The CDR3 totals 15 residues. The receptor was derived from a man aged 50-75 years who received an inactivated influenza vaccine. The sample in question was PBMCs from blood, obtained around 25 months after vaccination. The genes are TRBV29-1 and TRBJ2-1, with 8 bases fitting TRBD2. The CDR3 DNA follows: TGCAGCGTTGAAGCAGCAAGCGGGAGCATGAATGAGCAGTTCTTC. Amino acid sequence: CSVEAASGSMNEQFF.